This T cell receptor (beta chain) was obtained from a study of T cell responses to AZD1222 COVID-19 vaccine. Study-wide points: CD4 TCRs linked to vaccination spanned spike, dominating at 160-218 and 743-854. The sample set comprised mostly white British donors with more females, and clonal diversity was possibly underestimated. Two AZD1222 doses significantly raised spike-specific TCR breadth and depth over controls. Reportedly, nearly half of unique spike TCRs recognized epitopes outside B.1.351/B.1.1.7 mutations.

Worth noting for this clone: The antigen is unknown.

Trimming took off 4 bases at V and 6 bases at J, with 17 bases between the two ends. Germline V gene data show CDR1 as SGHRS and CDR2 as YFSETQ. This CDR3 region has 15 residues. Repertoires were generated with immunoSEQ multiplex PCR, while TCRdb's copy carries only in-frame clones and drops some. This sample has around 130,000 clones; about 93% occur once, and the top ten carry around 3.8%. The sequencing used peripheral blood, collected 28 days after the second dose of the MenACWY control vaccine. The source of this sequence is an adult who received the MenACWY meningococcal vaccine as a control. The genes are TRBV5-1 and TRBJ1-5, with D perhaps matching TRBD1 (5 bases). The CDR3 nucleotides read TGCGCCAGCAGCATGGTGGGAGGGGAGGGTCAGCCCCAGCATTTT. Amino acids: CASSMVGGEGQPQHF.